This is a list of T cell receptor beta chains from one sample in a study of shared clonotypes between healthy human individuals. The table came from immunoSEQ multiplex PCR; TCRdb's copy has only in-frame clones and leaves some out. This table has millions of clones, around nine tenths appearing once. The sequenced material came from naive CD4+ T cells sorted from blood. Receptors were obtained from a man younger than 30 in good health. Both conserved end residues are part of each CDR3. D genes are given only for firm matches. Size is stated for part of the rows, as once, few or many counts, or as a class when the clone is expanded.

size,J,V,D,DNA,CDR3
-,TRBJ2-7,TRBV12-5,TRBD1,TGTGCTAGTCTCCAGGGGGATTCCTACGAGCAGTACTTC,CASLQGDSYEQYF
-,TRBJ1-2,TRBV9,-,TGTGCCAGCAGCTCCCGGGACCGAGAGGGCTACACCTTC,CASSSRDREGYTF
-,TRBJ2-2,TRBV11-2,-,TGTGCCAGCAGCGGACACTCCACCGGGGAGCTGTTTTTT,CASSGHSTGELFF
-,TRBJ1-2,TRBV25-1,-,TGTGCCAGCAACACTGAACCCCTTGGGGGCTACACCTTC,CASNTEPLGGYTF
-,TRBJ1-2,TRBV10-3,-,TGTGCCATCAGTGAGTCCGGGAAGGGCGCAGGAGGGAGGGACACCTTC,CAISESGKGAGGRDTF
-,TRBJ2-7,TRBV6-5,-,TGTGCCAGCAGCACAGCAGGGACTCAGTACTTC,CASSTAGTQYF
-,TRBJ2-5,TRBV5-1,-,TGCGCCAGCAGCTTGCGCGGGGACCAAGAGACCCAGTACTTC,CASSLRGDQETQYF
-,TRBJ2-1,TRBV5-6,TRBD2,TGTGCCAGCAGCCTGAGGACTAGCTTAGGTGGGAATGAGCAGTTCTTC,CASSLRTSLGGNEQFF
-,TRBJ2-5,TRBV18,-,TGTGCCAGCTCACCTCCGGAGGAGACCCAGTACTTC,CASSPPEETQYF
-,TRBJ2-7,TRBV5-6,-,TGTGCCAGCACCTTAGGGGTGGGCGACGAGCAGTACTTC,CASTLGVGDEQYF
-,TRBJ2-1,TRBV7-9,-,TGTGCCAGCAGCCCCGTGGCGGGGGCCTCCAATGAGCAGTTCTTC,CASSPVAGASNEQFF
-,TRBJ2-1,TRBV2,TRBD1,TGTGCCAGCACCATGGGACAGGGGGCGGAGGGGATGGTCTTC,CASTMGQGAEGMVF
-,TRBJ2-3,TRBV6-1,TRBD2,TGTGCCAGCAGTATCGGTGCGGGGGTTGATACGCAGTATTTT,CASSIGAGVDTQYF
-,TRBJ2-3,TRBV5-6,TRBD2,TGTGCCAGCAGCGTTAGCGGGGGGGCCCCAGATACGCAGTATTTT,CASSVSGGAPDTQYF
-,TRBJ1-1,TRBV6-5,TRBD1,TGTGCCAGCAGTCCCCGGACAGGGAATACTGAAGCTTTCTTT,CASSPRTGNTEAFF
few,TRBJ2-5,TRBV2,-,TGTGCCAGTAGAGAGCTAGGAGAGACCCAGTACTTC,CASRELGETQYF
-,TRBJ2-7,TRBV15,-,TGTGCCACCAGCAGAGAGTCCAACTACGAGCAGTACTTC,CATSRESNYEQYF
-,TRBJ2-7,TRBV7-2,-,TGTGCCAGCAACACGGGACTTAGCTACGAGCAGTACTTC,CASNTGLSYEQYF
-,TRBJ2-7,TRBV2,-,TGTGCCAGCAGTCCATGGGGCCACGAGCAGTACTTC,CASSPWGHEQYF
-,TRBJ2-1,TRBV5-4,-,TGTGCCAGCAGCTTGGATCAGCGCAGCCATGAGCAGTTCTTC,CASSLDQRSHEQFF
-,TRBJ2-5,TRBV30,TRBD1,TGTGCCTGGAGTGGGACAGGGGGCGATTATAAGACCCAGTACTTC,CAWSGTGGDYKTQYF
once,TRBJ1-1,TRBV5-1,-,TGCGCCAGCAGCACAGGGATGAACACTGAAGCTTTCTTT,CASSTGMNTEAFF
-,TRBJ1-4,TRBV30,-,TGTGCCTGGAGTGTACCAGGGGCTGGGGCTAATGAAAAACTGTTTTTT,CAWSVPGAGANEKLFF
-,TRBJ2-4,TRBV19,-,TGTGCCAGTAGTATAGATCAGGACAGTTCTAACATTCAGTACTTC,CASSIDQDSSNIQYF
-,TRBJ1-1,TRBV19,TRBD1,TGTGCCAGTAGTAAGTGGCAGGGGGACACTGAAGCTTTCTTT,CASSKWQGDTEAFF
-,TRBJ2-5,TRBV10-3,-,TGTGCCATCAGTGGGACGGACCAAGAGACCCAGTACTTC,CAISGTDQETQYF
-,TRBJ1-5,TRBV7-8,TRBD1,TGTGCCAGCAGCCCAAGACAGGGTAGCCAGCCCCAGCATTTT,CASSPRQGSQPQHF
-,TRBJ2-1,TRBV20-1,-,TGCAGTGCTAGAATGGGTGAGCAGTTCTTC,CSARMGEQFF
-,TRBJ2-7,TRBV6-1,TRBD1,TGTGCCAGCAGTGAACACGGGACAGGGTTTTTTGAGCAGTACTTC,CASSEHGTGFFEQYF
once,TRBJ1-2,TRBV6-4,-,TGTGCCAGCAGTACCTCAGGGGAGGCTAACTATGGCTACACCTTC,CASSTSGEANYGYTF
-,TRBJ2-3,TRBV11-2,TRBD2,TGTGCCAGCAGCTTAGCGGTAGCGGGGGGCACAGATACGCAGTATTTT,CASSLAVAGGTDTQYF
-,TRBJ2-5,TRBV11-2,-,TGTGCCAGCAGCTTTCAAAGTGAGACCCAGTACTTC,CASSFQSETQYF